What follows describes a single T cell receptor (beta chain). Its antigen is unknown. The data were taken from a study of T cell responses to AZD1222 COVID-19 vaccine. Study conclusions and caveats: Among the donors, most were white British and more were female, and clonal diversity was possibly underestimated.

Here immunoSEQ multiplex PCR was the method, and the copy in TCRdb shows in-frame clones only, minus some. The sample shows about 140,000 clones, more than 80% of them seen only once. CDR1 and CDR2 from the germline V gene are KGHDR and SFDVKD. V lost 8 bases and J 3 bases, leaving 13 bases between the germline ends. CDR3 size: 13 residues. The sequence was obtained from an adult in good health. Sequencing was performed on peripheral blood, taken on day 0 of MenACWY control vaccination. The chain links TRBV24-1 to TRBJ2-7; D is ambiguous. CDR3 protein: CATIAAFGYEQYF. CDR3 in DNA: TGTGCCACCATTGCCGCGTTCGGCTACGAGCAGTACTTC.